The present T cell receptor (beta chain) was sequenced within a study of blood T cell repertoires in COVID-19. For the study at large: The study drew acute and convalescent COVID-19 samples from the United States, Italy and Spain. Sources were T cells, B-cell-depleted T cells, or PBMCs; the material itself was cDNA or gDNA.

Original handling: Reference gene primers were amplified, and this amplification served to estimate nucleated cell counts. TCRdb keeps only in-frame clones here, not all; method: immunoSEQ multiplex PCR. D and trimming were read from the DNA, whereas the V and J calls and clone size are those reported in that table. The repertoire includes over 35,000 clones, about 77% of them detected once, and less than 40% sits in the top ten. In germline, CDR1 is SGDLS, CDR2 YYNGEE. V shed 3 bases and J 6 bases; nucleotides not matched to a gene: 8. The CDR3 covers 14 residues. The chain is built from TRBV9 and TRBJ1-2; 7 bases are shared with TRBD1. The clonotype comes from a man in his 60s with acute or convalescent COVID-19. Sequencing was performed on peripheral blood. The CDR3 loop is CASSEGASSHGYTF. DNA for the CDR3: TGTGCCAGCAGCGAGGGGGCCTCCTCTCATGGCTACACCTTC.